This T cell receptor (beta chain) is from a study of blood T cell repertoires in COVID-19. Study background: The United States, Italy and Spain were the sources of the acute and convalescent COVID-19 samples.

Germline CDR1 is MGHRA and CDR2 is YSYEKL. The CDR3 length is 16 residues. Trimming pared 1 base from V and 8 bases from J, leaving 17 bases between. Original processing methods: Amplification of reference gene primers provided the estimated nucleated cell counts. Profiling relied on immunoSEQ multiplex PCR, and the TCRdb table lists in-frame clones only, not all of them. V, J and clone size reflect that table, while D and trimming were determined from the DNA. The sample consists of around 170,000 clones, about 74% of them appearing once. Sequenced: peripheral blood. The source of this sequence is a woman older than 75 with acute or convalescent COVID-19. This sequence joins TRBV4-1 and TRBJ1-4; D call uncertain. The CDR3: CASSQGGGVAAEKLFF. The DNA of the CDR3 is TGCGCCAGCAGCCAAGGTGGCGGGGTAGCAGCGGAAAAACTGTTTTTT.